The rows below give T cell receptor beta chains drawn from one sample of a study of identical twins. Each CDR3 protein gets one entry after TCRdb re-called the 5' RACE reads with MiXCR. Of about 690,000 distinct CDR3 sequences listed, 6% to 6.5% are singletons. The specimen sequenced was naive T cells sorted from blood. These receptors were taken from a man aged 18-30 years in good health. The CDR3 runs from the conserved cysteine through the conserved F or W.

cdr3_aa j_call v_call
CASSQGRTLYEQYF TRBJ2-7 TRBV3-1
CASSQRGPGANVLTF TRBJ2-6 TRBV4-1
CATHQLTDTQYF TRBJ2-3 TRBV7-9
CASSAVAGNRETQYF TRBJ2-5 TRBV18
CASSLENLQIAETQYF TRBJ2-5 TRBV5-1
CSADRRRARYNEQFF TRBJ2-1 TRBV20-1
CATMGRGKAFF TRBJ1-1 TRBV6-5
CASSWGLAGPNNNEQFF TRBJ2-1 TRBV5-1
CSARDPGQGTTNEKLFF TRBJ1-4 TRBV20-1
CAWSLGQIDKKLFF TRBJ1-4 TRBV30
CSAPGLAGGTGELFF TRBJ2-2 TRBV20-1
CASRARETQYF TRBJ2-5 TRBV5-1
CASSQDLENTIYF TRBJ1-3 TRBV4-3
CASSSLMAGVTDTQYF TRBJ2-3 TRBV7-2
CASDYSAGPYNEQFF TRBJ2-1 TRBV6-1
CASSRTSTGEQYF TRBJ2-7 TRBV7-3
CASSLGYRGHTGELFF TRBJ2-2 TRBV28
CADGLASRGELFF TRBJ2-2 TRBV7-2
CASSFSGLGTAETQYF TRBJ2-5 TRBV5-5
CATDRALTDTQYF TRBJ2-3 TRBV2